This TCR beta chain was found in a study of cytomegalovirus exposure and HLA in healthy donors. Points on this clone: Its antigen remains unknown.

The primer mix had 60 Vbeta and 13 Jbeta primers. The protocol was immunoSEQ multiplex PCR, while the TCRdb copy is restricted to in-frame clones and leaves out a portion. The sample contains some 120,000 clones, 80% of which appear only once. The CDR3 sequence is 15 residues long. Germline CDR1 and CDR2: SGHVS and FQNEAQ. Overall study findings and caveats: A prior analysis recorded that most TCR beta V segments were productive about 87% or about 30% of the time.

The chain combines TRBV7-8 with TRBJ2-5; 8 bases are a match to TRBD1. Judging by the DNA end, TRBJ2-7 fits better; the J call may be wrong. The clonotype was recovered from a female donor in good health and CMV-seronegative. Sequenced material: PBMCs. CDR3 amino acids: CASSWLRDRLYEQYF. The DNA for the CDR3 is TGTGCCAGCAGCTGGCTCCGGGACAGGCTCTACGAGCAGTACTTC.